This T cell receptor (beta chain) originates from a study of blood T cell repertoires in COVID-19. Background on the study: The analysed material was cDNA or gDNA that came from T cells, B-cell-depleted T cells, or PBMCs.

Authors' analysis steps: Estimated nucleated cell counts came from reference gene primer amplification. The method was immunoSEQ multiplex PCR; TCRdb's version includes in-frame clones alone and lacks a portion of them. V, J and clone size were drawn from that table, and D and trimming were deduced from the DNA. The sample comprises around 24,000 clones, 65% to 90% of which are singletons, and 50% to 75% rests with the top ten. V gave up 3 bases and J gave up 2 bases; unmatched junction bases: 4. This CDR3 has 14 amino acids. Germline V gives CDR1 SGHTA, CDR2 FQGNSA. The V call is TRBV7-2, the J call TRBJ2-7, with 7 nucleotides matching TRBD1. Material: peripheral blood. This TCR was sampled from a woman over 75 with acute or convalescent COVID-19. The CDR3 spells CASSFRDRPYEQYF. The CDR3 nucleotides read TGTGCCAGCAGCTTCCGGGACAGACCCTACGAGCAGTACTTC.